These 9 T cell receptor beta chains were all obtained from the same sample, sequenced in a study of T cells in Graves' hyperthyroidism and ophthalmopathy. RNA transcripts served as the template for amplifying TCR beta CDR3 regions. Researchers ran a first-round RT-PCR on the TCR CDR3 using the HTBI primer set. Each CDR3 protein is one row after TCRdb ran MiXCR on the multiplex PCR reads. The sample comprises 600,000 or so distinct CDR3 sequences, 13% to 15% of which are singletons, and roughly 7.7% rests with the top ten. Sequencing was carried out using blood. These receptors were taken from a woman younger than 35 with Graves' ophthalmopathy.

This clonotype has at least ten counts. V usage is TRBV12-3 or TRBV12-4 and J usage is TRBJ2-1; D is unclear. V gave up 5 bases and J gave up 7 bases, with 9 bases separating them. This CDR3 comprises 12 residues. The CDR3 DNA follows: TGTGCCAGCAGTCCCTACCGAAATGAGCAGTTCTTC. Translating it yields CASSPYRNEQFF.

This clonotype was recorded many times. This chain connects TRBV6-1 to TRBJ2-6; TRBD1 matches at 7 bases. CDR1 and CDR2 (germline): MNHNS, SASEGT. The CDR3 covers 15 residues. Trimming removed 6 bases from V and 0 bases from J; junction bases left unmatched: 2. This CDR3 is CASRTGSSGANVLTF. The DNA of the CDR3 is TGTGCCAGCAGGACAGGGAGCTCTGGGGCCAACGTCCTGACTTTC.

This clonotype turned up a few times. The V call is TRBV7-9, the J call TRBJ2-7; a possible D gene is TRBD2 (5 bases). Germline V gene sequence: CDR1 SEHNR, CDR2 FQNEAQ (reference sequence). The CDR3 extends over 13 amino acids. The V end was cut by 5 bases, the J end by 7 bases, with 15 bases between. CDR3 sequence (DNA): TGTGCCAGCAGCCCTAGTGGCGGGTCTGAGCAGTACTTC. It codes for CASSPSGGSEQYF.

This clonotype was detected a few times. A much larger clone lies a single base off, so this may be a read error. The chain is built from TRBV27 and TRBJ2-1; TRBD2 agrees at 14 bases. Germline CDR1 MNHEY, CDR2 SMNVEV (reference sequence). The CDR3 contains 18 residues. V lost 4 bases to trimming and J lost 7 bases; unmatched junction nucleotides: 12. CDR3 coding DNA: TGTGCCAGCAGTTCATCTGGGACTAGCGGGAGTAGAAAGAATGAGCAGTTCTTC. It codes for CASSSSGTSGSRKNEQFF.

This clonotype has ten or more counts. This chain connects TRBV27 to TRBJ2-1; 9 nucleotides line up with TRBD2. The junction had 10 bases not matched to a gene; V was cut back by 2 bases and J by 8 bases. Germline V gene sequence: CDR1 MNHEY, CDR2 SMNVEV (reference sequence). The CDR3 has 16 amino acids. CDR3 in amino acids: CASSLLPAGGPYEQFF. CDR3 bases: TGTGCCAGCAGTTTACTACCAGCGGGAGGTCCTTATGAGCAGTTCTTC.

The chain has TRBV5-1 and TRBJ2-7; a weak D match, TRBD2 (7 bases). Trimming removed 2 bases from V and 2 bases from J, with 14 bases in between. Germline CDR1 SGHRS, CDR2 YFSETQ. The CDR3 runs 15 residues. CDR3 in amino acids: CASSLGGVNPYEQYF. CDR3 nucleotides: TGCGCCAGCAGCTTAGGGGGGGTGAATCCCTACGAGCAGTACTTC.

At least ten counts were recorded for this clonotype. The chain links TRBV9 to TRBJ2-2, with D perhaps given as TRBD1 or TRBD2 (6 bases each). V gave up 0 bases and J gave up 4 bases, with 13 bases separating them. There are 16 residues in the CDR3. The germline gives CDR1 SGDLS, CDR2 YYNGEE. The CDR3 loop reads CASSVAEGGLTGELFF. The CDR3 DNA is TGTGCCAGCAGCGTAGCTGAGGGGGGACTCACCGGGGAGCTGTTTTTT.

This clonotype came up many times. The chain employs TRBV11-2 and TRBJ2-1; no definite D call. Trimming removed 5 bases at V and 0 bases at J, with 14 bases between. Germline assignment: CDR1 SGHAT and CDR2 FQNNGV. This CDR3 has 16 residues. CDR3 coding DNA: TGTGCCAGCAGCCGTGACCGTTCCAGCTCCTACAATGAGCAGTTCTTC. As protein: CASSRDRSSSYNEQFF.

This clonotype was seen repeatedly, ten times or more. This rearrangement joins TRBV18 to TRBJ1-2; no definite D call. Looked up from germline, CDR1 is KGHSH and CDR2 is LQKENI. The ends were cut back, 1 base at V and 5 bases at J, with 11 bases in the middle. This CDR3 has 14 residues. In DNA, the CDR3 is TGTGCCAGCTCACCACGGGCGGAACTATATGGCTACACCTTC. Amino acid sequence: CASSPRAELYGYTF.